The present entry profiles one T cell receptor beta chain with its context. Its antigen is unknown. Sequencing used immunoSEQ multiplex PCR; TCRdb keeps in-frame clones, though not all of them. Among more than 850,000 clones listed, approximately 80% were seen once. The sample originates from a study of shared clonotypes between healthy human individuals. Study-level results: Naive CD4 clonotype sharing across a handful of donors was 5% to 6%. Among the subsets, naive ones generally showed larger estimated richness than memory ones. All-four-donor shared clonotypes had higher generation probabilities than non-shared clonotypes did.

This CDR3 comprises 12 residues. The V gene lost 6 bases and the J gene lost 0 bases, with 5 bases spanning the gap. Germline assignment: CDR1 MNHEY and CDR2 SMNVEV (reference sequence). Sequencing used memory CD4+ T cells from PBMCs. Sample subset: CD45RA-negative fraction. This TCR came from a man in his late teens or twenties in good health. Some clones in this sample may be carry-over from other donors' samples. The V gene is TRBV27, the J gene TRBJ1-2, with unresolved D. The CDR3, as DNA: TGTGCCAGCAGGGTCCCTAACTATGGCTACACCTTC. This gives the protein CASRVPNYGYTF.